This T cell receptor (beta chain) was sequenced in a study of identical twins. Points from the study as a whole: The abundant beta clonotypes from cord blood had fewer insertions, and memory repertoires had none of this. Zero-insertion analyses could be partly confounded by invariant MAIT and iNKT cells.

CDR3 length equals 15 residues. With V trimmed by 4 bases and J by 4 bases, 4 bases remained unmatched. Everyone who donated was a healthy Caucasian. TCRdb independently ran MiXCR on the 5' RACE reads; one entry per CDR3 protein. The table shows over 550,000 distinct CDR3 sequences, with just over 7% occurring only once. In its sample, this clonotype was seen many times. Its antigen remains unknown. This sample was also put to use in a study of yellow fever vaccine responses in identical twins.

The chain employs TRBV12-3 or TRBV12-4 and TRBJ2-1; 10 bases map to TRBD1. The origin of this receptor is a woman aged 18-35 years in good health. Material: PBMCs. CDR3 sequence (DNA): TGTGCCAGCAGTTGGACAGGGGGGGGATACAATGAGCAGTTCTTC. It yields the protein CASSWTGGGYNEQFF.